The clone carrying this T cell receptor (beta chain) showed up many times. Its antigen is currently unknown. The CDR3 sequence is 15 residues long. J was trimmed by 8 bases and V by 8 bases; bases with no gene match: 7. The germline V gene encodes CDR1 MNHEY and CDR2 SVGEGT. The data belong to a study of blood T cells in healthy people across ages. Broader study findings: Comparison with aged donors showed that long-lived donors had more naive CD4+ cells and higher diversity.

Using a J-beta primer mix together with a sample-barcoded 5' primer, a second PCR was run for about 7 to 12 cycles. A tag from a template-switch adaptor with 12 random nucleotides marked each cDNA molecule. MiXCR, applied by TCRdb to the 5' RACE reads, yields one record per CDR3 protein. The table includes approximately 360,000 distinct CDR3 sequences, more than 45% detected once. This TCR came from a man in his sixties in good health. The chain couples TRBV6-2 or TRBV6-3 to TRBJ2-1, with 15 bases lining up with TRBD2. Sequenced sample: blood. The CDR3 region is CASGLGLAGGDEQFF. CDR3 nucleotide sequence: TGTGCCAGCGGGCTGGGACTAGCGGGAGGTGATGAGCAGTTCTTC.